This is a list of T cell receptor beta chains from one sample in a study of human T cells and chemical hapten exposure. TCRdb itself ran the RACE reads through MiXCR, one entry per CDR3 protein. The data show 65,000 to 85,000 distinct CDR3 sequences, approximately 12% seen once. This specimen consisted of whole blood, obtained in connection with sensitization to the hapten diphenylcyclopropenone (DPC). Every receptor here comes from an older woman with alopecia areata. Some clones in this sample may be carry-over from other donors' samples. The CDR3 runs from the conserved cysteine through the conserved F or W. D genes are given only for firm matches. Clone size is stated in some rows and not others, as once, few, many or a class when expanded.

V gene	D gene	J gene	clone size	CDR3 DNA	CDR3 protein
TRBV3-1	.	TRBJ1-2	few	TGTGCCAGCAGCCAAGACGCAGGGGCTCTCCACTCAAACTATGGCTACACCTTC	CASSQDAGALHSNYGYTF
TRBV6-5	.	TRBJ1-5	.	TGTGCCAGCAGTTACTCGCGGGGGCAGCCCCAGCATTTT	CASSYSRGQPQHF
TRBV10-2	TRBD2	TRBJ2-1	many	TGCGCCAGCAGTGAGTCGGAACTCGGAGCGGGGGGGCCTCATGAGCAGTTCTTC	CASSESELGAGGPHEQFF
TRBV9	TRBD2	TRBJ2-5	many	TGTGCCAGCAGCGTGACTAGCGAATGGAAGACCCAGTACTTC	CASSVTSEWKTQYF
TRBV5-1	.	TRBJ2-2	few	TGCGCCAGCAGCTCAATTTCCGGGGAGCTGTTTTTT	CASSSISGELFF
TRBV29-1	.	TRBJ1-1	few	TGCAGCGTTGTCACGCTTCAGGGTACTGAAGCTTTCTTT	CSVVTLQGTEAFF
TRBV2	TRBD2	TRBJ2-1	.	TGTGCCAGTCACCGGGACTACCTATACAATGAGCAGTTCTTC	CASHRDYLYNEQFF
TRBV7-3	.	TRBJ2-3	many	TGTGCCAGCAGCTTTGGGTTGGGAGATACGCAGTATTTT	CASSFGLGDTQYF
TRBV6-5	.	TRBJ1-1	many	TGTGCCAGCAGCTCTACAGGGAACACTGAAGCTTTCTTT	CASSSTGNTEAFF
TRBV18	.	TRBJ2-6	.	TGTGCCAGCTCCCCCGTGAAGAGATCTGGGGCCAACGTCCTGACTTTC	CASSPVKRSGANVLTF
TRBV7-3	TRBD1	TRBJ1-2	many	TGTGCCAGCAGCTCGACAGGGTGGGGCTACACCTTC	CASSSTGWGYTF
TRBV11-2	TRBD1	TRBJ2-3	many	TGTGCCAGCAGCCCTAGGACAGGGTTAACAGATACGCAGTATTTT	CASSPRTGLTDTQYF
TRBV11-2	.	TRBJ2-1	.	TGTGCCAGCAGCTTAGCTTTTCGGGGTGCTGAGCAGTTCTTC	CASSLAFRGAEQFF
TRBV4-2	.	TRBJ1-1	many	TGTGCCAGCAGCCAAGCATGGACTACCCGGGGGCCTGAAGCTTTCTTT	CASSQAWTTRGPEAFF
TRBV7-2	.	TRBJ2-5	many	TGTGCCAGCAGCTACCAAGAGACCCAGTACTTC	CASSYQETQYF
TRBV12-3/TRBV12-4	.	TRBJ2-1	many	TGTGCCAGCAGTCCCCTGGACAGATCTACACGGAATGAGCAGTTCTTC	CASSPLDRSTRNEQFF
TRBV20-1	.	TRBJ1-1	many	TGCAGTGCTGACTGGGGACGCCGGAACACTGAAGCTTTCTTT	CSADWGRRNTEAFF
TRBV29-1	.	TRBJ2-1	few	TGCAGCGTTGGACGACAGGTTAAGAACAATGAGCAGTTCTTC	CSVGRQVKNNEQFF
TRBV20-1	.	TRBJ1-2	few	TGCAGTGCTAGACCGAGCAGGGCTAACTATGGCTACACCTTC	CSARPSRANYGYTF
TRBV12-3/TRBV12-4	.	TRBJ2-7	.	TGTGCCAGCAGTTTGGGTAGCCTGGGCGAGCAGTACTTC	CASSLGSLGEQYF
TRBV28	.	TRBJ2-4	.	TGTGCCAGCGGAGAAACCCGAGGGGTAAACATTCAGTACTTC	CASGETRGVNIQYF
TRBV21-1	.	TRBJ2-4	many	TGTGCCAGCAGCCCAGGGAAGGGGACCAACCTAGCCAAAAACATTCAGTACTTC	CASSPGKGTNLAKNIQYF
TRBV4-1	TRBD2	TRBJ2-7	.	TGCGCCAGCAGACGGACTAGCGGGGTGGACGAGCAGTACTTC	CASRRTSGVDEQYF
TRBV20-1	.	TRBJ2-1	few	TGCAGTGCGAGGACGAACAATGAGCAGTTCTTC	CSARTNNEQFF
TRBV7-7	TRBD2	TRBJ2-3	.	TGTGCTAGCAGCTTAGGGACTAGGGAAGCAGATACGCAGTATTTT	CASSLGTREADTQYF
TRBV14	.	TRBJ1-2	many	TGTGCCAGCAGCCTCCCCTGGGGGGATGGCTACACCTTC	CASSLPWGDGYTF
TRBV12-3/TRBV12-4	TRBD2	TRBJ2-5	.	TGTGCCAGCAGTTTAAGAGGACTAGCGTTAGAGACCCAGTACTTC	CASSLRGLALETQYF
TRBV3-1	.	TRBJ1-1	few	TGTGCCAGCAGCCAAGGGGAGCTCAACACTGAAGCTTTCTTT	CASSQGELNTEAFF
TRBV11-2	TRBD1	TRBJ1-2	.	TGTGCCAGCAGCTTAGCTCAGGGGGCGAGAGGCTACACCTTC	CASSLAQGARGYTF
TRBV5-1	TRBD1	TRBJ1-1	.	TGCGCCAGCAGCTCACACAGGGGGCCGAACACTGAAGCTTTCTTT	CASSSHRGPNTEAFF
TRBV7-2	.	TRBJ1-2	many	TGTGCCAGCAGAACACCCGGGATGTACTATGGCTACACCTTC	CASRTPGMYYGYTF
TRBV14	.	TRBJ1-1	many	TGTGCCAGCAGCCAAAGGACGGGGACTGAAGCTTTCTTT	CASSQRTGTEAFF
TRBV4-1	.	TRBJ1-4	many	TGCGCCAGCAACCGACATATTGCAACTAATGAAAAACTGTTTTTT	CASNRHIATNEKLFF
TRBV5-1	TRBD2	TRBJ2-3	.	TGCGCCAGCAGCTTGGTTAGGAGCGGGGGGCGCACAGATACGCAGTATTTT	CASSLVRSGGRTDTQYF
TRBV5-1	.	TRBJ1-2	many	TGCGCCAGCAGCCCCGGGAGGAATTCCTATGGCTACACCTTC	CASSPGRNSYGYTF
TRBV19	TRBD1	TRBJ2-7	.	TGTGCCAGCCGCGGCCAGGGGGCTTACGAGCAGTACTTC	CASRGQGAYEQYF
TRBV7-8	.	TRBJ2-2	.	TGTGCCAGCAGCTTCTGGGGGTTAGGGCCCGGGGAGCTGTTTTTT	CASSFWGLGPGELFF
TRBV30	.	TRBJ2-1	many	TGTGCCTGGAGTTCCCAACCTAATGAGCAGTTCTTC	CAWSSQPNEQFF
TRBV20-1	.	TRBJ1-5	.	TGCAGTGCCGGGCGGAAGAATCAGCCCCAGCATTTT	CSAGRKNQPQHF
TRBV15	TRBD1	TRBJ1-1	few	TGTGCCACCAGCAGAGATCGGGGACAGGGAGGGACTGAAGCTTTCTTT	CATSRDRGQGGTEAFF
TRBV25-1	.	TRBJ1-2	few	TGTGCCAGCAGTGAATACGCGGGGGCAGGGAACTTCCAGGGCTACACCTTC	CASSEYAGAGNFQGYTF
TRBV5-4	.	TRBJ1-1	.	TGTGCCAGCAGCTTGCAACCGAACACTGAAGCTTTCTTT	CASSLQPNTEAFF